The sequence of this T cell receptor beta chain was determined in a study of lung T cells in sarcoidosis with Löfgren's syndrome. Overall study context: Löfgren's syndrome patients were the main repertoire analysis focus.

MiXCR was run by TCRdb on the reads, yielding one entry per CDR3 protein. This table holds 60,000 or so distinct CDR3 sequences, roughly 20% found once. This clonotype was seen at least ten times. Its antigen is unidentified. Findings and caveats of the study: In alpha-beta pairs, TRAV12-1 favored TRBV2, and their CDR3s were homologous. Multiple Löfgren's syndrome patients reportedly shared TRAV12-1 and TRBV2 CDR3 motifs, suggesting public CD4+ TCRs. Löfgren's syndrome patients reportedly showed greatest TRAV12-1 and TRBV2 expansion versus controls.

The germline V gene has CDR1 MNHEY and CDR2 SVGEGT. Between the trimmed V and J ends, which lost 2 bases and 0 bases, there was a span of 11 bases. This CDR3 spans 16 amino acids. Sequences were obtained from CD4+ T cells from PBMCs. The TCR comes from a human donor with sarcoidosis (Löfgren's syndrome or another form), or a control subject (not recorded which). V usage is TRBV6-2 or TRBV6-3 and J usage is TRBJ2-1; the D gene is possibly TRBD2 (5 bases). DNA of the CDR3: TGTGCCAGCAGTTACCTAGCTTTGAGCTCCTACAATGAGCAGTTCTTC. It codes for CASSYLALSSYNEQFF.